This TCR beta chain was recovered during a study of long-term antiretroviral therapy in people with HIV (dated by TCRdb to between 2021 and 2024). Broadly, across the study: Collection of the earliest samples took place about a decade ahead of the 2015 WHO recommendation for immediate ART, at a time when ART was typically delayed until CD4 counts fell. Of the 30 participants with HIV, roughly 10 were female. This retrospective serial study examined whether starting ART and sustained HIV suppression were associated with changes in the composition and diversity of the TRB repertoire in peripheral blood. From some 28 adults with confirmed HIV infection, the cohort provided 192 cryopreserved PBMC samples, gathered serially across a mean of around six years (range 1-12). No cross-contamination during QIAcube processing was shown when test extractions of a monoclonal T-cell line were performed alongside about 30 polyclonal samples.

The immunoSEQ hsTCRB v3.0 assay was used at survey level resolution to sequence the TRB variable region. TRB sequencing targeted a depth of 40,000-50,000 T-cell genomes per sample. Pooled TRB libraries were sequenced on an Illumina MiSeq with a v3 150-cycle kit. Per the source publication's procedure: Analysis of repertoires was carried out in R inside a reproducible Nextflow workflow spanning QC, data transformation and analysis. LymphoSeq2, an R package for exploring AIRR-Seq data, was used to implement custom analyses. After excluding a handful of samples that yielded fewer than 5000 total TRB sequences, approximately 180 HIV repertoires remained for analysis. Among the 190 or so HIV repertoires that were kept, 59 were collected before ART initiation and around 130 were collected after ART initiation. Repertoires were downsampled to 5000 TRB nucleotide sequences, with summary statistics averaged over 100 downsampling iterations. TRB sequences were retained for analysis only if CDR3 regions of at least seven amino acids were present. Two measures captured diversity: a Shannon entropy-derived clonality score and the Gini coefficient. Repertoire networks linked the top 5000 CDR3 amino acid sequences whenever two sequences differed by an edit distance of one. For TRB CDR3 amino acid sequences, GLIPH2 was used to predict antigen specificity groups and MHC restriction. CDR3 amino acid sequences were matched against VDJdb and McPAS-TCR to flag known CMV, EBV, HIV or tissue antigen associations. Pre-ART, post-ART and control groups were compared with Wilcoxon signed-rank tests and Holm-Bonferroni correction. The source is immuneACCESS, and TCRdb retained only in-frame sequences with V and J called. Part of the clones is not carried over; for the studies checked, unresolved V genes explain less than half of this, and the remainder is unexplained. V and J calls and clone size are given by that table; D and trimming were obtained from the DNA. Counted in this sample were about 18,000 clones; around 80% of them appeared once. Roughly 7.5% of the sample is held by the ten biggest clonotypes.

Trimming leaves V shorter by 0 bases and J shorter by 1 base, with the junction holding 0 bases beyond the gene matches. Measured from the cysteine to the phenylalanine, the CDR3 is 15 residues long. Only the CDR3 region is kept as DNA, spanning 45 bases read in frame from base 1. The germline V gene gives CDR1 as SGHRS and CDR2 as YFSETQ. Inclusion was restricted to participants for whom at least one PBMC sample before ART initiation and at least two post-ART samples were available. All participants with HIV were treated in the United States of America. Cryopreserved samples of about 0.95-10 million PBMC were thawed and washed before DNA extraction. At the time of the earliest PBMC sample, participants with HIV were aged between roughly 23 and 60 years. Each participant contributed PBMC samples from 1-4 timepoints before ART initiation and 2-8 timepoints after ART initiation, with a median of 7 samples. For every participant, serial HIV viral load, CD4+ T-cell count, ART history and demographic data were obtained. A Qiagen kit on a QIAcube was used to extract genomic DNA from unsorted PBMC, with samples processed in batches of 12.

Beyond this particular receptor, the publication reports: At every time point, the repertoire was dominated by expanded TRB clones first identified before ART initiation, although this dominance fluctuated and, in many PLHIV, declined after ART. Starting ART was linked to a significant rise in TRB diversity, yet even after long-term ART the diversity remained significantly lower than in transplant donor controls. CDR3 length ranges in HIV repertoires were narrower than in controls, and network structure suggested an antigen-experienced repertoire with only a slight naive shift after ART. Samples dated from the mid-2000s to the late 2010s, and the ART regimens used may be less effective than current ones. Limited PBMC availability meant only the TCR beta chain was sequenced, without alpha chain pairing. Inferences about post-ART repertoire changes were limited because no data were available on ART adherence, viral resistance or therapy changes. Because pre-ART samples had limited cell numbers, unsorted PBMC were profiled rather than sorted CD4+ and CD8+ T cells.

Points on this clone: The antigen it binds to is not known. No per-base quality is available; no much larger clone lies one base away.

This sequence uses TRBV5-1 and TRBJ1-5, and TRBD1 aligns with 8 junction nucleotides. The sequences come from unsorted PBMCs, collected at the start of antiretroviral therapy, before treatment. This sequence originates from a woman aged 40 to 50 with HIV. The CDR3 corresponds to CASSLGQGSNQPQHF. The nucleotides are TGCGCCAGCAGCTTGGGACAGGGGAGCAATCAGCCCCAGCATTTT.